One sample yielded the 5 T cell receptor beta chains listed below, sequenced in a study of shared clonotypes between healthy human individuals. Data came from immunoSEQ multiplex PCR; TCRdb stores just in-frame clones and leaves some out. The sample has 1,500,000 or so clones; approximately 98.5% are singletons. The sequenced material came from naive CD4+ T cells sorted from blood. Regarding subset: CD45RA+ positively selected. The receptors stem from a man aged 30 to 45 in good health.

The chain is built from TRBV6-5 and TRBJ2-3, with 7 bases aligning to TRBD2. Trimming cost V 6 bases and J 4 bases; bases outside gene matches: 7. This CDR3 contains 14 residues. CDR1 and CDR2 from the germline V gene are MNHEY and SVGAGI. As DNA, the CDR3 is TGTGCCAGCAGGGTACTAGCGACATCAGATACGCAGTATTTT. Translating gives CASRVLATSDTQYF.

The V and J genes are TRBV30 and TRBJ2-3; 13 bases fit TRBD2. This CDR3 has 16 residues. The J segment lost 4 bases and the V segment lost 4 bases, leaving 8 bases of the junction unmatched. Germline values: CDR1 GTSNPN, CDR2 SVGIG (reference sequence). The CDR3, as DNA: TGTGCCTGGATGACGGGACTAGCGGGATCCCCAGATACGCAGTATTTT. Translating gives CAWMTGLAGSPDTQYF. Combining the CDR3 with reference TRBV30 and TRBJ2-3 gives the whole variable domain SQTIHQWPATLVQPVGSPLSLECTVEGTSNPNLYWYRQAAGRGLQLLFYSVGIGQISSEVPQNLSASRPQDRQFILSSKKLLLSDSGFYLCAWMTGLAGSPDTQYFGPGTRLTVL.

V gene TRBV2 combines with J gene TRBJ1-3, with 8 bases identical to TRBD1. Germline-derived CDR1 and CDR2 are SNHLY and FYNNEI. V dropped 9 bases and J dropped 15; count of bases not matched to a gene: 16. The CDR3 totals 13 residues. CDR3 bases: TGTGCCAGTAAATTACTCGGACAGGGAGACGAATATTTT. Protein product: CASKLLGQGDEYF. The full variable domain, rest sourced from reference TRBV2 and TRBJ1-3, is EPEVTQTPSHQVTQMGQEVILRCVPISNHLYFYWYRQILGQKVEFLVSFYNNEISEKSEIFDDQFSVERPDGSNFTLKIRSTKLEDSAMYFCASKLLGQGDEYFGEGSWLTVV.

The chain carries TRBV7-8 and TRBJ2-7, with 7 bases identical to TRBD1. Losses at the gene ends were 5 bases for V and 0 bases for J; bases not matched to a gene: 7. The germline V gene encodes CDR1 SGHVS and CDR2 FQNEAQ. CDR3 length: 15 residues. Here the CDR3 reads CASSPDRPSSYEQYF. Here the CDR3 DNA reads TGTGCCAGCAGCCCGGACAGGCCTAGCTCCTACGAGCAGTACTTC.

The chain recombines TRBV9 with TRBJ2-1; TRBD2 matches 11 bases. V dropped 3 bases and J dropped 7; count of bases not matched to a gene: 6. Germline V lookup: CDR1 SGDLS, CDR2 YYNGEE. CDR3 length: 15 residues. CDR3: CASSGGASGRNEQFF. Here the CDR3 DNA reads TGTGCCAGCAGCGGGGGAGCTAGCGGGAGGAATGAGCAGTTCTTC. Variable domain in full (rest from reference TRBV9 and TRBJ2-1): DSGVTQTPKHLITATGQRVTLRCSPRSGDLSVYWYQQSLDQGLQFLIQYYNGEERAKGNILERFSAQQFPDLHSELNLSSLELGDSALYFCASSGGASGRNEQFFGPGTRLTVL.